The entry below gives a single T cell receptor (beta chain) sequence along with its context. What it binds is not known. Clones were read by immunoSEQ multiplex PCR, and TCRdb kept only the in-frame ones, dropping some. The sample consists of about 19,000 clones, more than 65% of them appearing once. The data derive from a study of OX40 agonist ivuxolimab in advanced cancers. The overall study: Dosing consisted of intravenous ivuxolimab at 0.01 to 10 mg/kg every 2 weeks. Allowance was made for prior anti-PD-1, anti-PD-L1 or anti-CTLA-4 therapy, and roughly 40% had some. Broader study findings: The specificity for antigen of the expanded peripheral T cells was not determined. In the 0.1 to 3.0 mg/kg range, CD4+ and CD8+ blood T cells had expanded clonally by week 6.

The CDR3 runs 19 residues. The germline V gene encodes CDR1 SGHTA and CDR2 FQGNSA. The V end was cut by 3 bases, the J end by 4 bases, with 27 bases between. The chain is built from TRBV7-2 and TRBJ1-1; possible D gene TRBD1, 5 bases. The specimen comprised CD4+ or CD8+ T cells sorted from blood, sampled in a trial of the OX40 agonist ivuxolimab. The receptor was derived from an adult with an advanced solid tumor such as melanoma, head and neck, liver or kidney cancer. DNA of the CDR3: TGTGCCAGCAGCTTTCCCCGTTCCGGGACCGCCGTGTGGGGCACTGAAGCTTTCTTT. Translated: CASSFPRSGTAVWGTEAFF.